Sequencing of this T cell receptor beta chain was carried out in a study of CD8+CD57+ T cells in acquired aplastic anemia. Across the whole study: The study obtained an average of 3.2 ug of DNA from sorted CD4+ and CD8+ cells.

It was patients with CD8+CD57+ cell expansion by flow cytometry who were chosen for sequencing. Each patient carried a diagnosis of severe acquired aplastic anemia. Trimming cost V 3 bases and J 5 bases; bases outside gene matches: 8. The CDR3 contains 16 residues. From germline, CDR1 is KGHSH and CDR2 LQKENI. For this clonotype: Its antigen is as yet unknown.

Points from the study as a whole: Patients were compared with controls for CD8+ Simpson's diversity, and no significant difference emerged. Both patients and controls carried the same twenty-nine CD8+ CDR3 sequences.

Genomic DNA, serving as template, underwent TCR beta VDJ and CDR3 profiling. TCRdb re-called the reads with MiXCR, one entry per CDR3 protein. The sample holds approximately 200,000 distinct CDR3 sequences; about half are singletons and the top ten take less than 20%. The chain links TRBV18 to TRBJ2-5, with TRBD1 matching 11 bases. This TCR was sampled from a human donor with aplastic anemia. The sequenced material came from sorted CD4+, CD8+, or CD8+CD57+ T cells (not recorded which) from PBMCs. The DNA of the CDR3 is TGTGCCAGCTCACCGGAAAGGACAGGGGGCTTGGAGACCCAGTACTTC. Protein: CASSPERTGGLETQYF.